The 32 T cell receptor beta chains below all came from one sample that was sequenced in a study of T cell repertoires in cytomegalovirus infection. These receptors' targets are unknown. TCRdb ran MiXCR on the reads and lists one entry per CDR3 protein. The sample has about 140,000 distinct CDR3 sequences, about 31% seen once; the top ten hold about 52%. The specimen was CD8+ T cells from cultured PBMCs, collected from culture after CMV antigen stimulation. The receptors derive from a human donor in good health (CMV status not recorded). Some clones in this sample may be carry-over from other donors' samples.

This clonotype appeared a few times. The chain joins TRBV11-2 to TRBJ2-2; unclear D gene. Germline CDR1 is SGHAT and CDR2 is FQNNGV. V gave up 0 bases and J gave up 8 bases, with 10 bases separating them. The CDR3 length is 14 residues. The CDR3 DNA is TGTGCCAGCAGCTTAGATTTCGGGCCGGGGGAGCTGTTTTTT. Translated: CASSLDFGPGELFF.

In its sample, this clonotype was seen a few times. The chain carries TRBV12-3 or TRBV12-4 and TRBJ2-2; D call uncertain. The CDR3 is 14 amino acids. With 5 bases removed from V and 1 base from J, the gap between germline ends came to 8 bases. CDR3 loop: CASSTFWNTGELFF. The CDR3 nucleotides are TGTGCCAGCAGTACATTCTGGAACACCGGGGAGCTGTTTTTT.

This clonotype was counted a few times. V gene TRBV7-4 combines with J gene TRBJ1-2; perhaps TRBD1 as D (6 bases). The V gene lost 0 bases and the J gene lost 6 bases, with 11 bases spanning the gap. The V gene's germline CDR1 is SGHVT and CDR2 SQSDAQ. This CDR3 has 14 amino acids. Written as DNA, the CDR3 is TGTGCCAGCAGCTTAGCGGGACAAGGACATGGCTACACCTTC. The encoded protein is CASSLAGQGHGYTF. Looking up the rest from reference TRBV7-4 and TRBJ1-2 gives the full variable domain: GAGVSQSPRYKVAKRGRDVALRCDSISGHVTLYWYRQTLGQGSEVLTYSQSDAQRDKSGRPSGRFSAERPERSVSTLKIQRTEQGDSAVYLCASSLAGQGHGYTFGSGTRLTVV.

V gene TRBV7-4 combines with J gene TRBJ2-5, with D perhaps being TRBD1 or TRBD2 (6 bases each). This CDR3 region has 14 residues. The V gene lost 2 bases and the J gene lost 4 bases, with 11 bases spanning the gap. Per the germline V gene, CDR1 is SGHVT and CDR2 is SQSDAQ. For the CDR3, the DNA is TGTGCCAGCAGCTTACGGGGGCAGCTAGAGACCCAGTACTTC. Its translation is CASSLRGQLETQYF.

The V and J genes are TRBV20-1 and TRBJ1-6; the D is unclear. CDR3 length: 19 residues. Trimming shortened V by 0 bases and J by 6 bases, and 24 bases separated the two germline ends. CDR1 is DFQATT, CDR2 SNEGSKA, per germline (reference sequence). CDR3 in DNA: TGCAGTGCTAGAGATAGATTAAGCAGCTCATCTCGCCCTAATTCACCCCTCCACTTT. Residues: CSARDRLSSSSRPNSPLHF.

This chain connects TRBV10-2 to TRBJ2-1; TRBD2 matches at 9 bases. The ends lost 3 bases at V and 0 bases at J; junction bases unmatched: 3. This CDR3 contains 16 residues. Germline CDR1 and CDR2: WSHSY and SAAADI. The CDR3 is CASSEGRGGSYNEQFF. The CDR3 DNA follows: TGCGCCAGCAGTGAAGGGCGGGGGGGCTCCTACAATGAGCAGTTCTTC.

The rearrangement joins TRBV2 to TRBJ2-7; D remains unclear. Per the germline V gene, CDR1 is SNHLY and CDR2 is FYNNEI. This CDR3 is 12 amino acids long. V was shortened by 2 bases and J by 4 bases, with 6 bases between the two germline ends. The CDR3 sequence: CASSEYKYEQYF. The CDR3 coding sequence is TGTGCCAGCAGTGAATACAAATACGAGCAGTACTTC. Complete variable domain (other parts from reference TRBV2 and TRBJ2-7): EPEVTQTPSHQVTQMGQEVILRCVPISNHLYFYWYRQILGQKVEFLVSFYNNEISEKSEIFDDQFSVERPDGSNFTLKIRSTKLEDSAMYFCASSEYKYEQYFGPGTRLTVT.

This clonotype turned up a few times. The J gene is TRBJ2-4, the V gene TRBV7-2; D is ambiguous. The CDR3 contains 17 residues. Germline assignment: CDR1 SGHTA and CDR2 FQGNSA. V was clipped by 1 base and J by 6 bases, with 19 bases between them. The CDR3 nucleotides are TGTGCCAGCAGCTTAGATCGACATACTTTACCTGGAAACATTCAGTACTTC. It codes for CASSLDRHTLPGNIQYF.

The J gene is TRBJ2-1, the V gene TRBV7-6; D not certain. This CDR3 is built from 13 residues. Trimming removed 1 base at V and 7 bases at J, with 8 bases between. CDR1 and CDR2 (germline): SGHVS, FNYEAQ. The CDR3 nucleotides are TGTGCCAGCAGCTTAGAACTGGGAAATGAGCAGTTCTTC. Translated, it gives CASSLELGNEQFF.

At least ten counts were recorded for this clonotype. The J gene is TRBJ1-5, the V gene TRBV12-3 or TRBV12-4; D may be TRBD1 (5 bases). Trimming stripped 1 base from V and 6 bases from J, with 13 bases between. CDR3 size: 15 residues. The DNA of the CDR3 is TGTGCCAGCAGTTTAGAGGCCGGCGGGGGTCAGCCCCAGCATTTT. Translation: CASSLEAGGGQPQHF.

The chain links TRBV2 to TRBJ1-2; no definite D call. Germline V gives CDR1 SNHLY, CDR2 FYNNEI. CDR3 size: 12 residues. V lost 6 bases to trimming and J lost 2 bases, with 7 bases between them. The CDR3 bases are TGTGCCAGCAGCTCTGAGAACTATGGCTACACCTTC. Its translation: CASSSENYGYTF.

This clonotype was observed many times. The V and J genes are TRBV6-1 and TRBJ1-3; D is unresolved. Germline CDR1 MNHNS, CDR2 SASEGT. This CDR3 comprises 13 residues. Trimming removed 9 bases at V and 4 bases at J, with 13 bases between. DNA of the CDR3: TGTGCCAGTCTTTCATCCCAGGGAAACACCATATATTTT. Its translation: CASLSSQGNTIYF.

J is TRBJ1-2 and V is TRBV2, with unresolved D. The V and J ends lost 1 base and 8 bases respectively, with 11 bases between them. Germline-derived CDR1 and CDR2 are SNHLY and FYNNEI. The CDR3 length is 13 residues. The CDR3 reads CASSEGRIQGYTF. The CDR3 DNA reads TGTGCCAGCAGTGAAGGGCGGATCCAGGGCTACACCTTC.

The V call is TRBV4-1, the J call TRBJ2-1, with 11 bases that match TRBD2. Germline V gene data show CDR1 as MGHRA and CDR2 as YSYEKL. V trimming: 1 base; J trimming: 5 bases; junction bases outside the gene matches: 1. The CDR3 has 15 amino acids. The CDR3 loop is CASSQASGGHNEQFF. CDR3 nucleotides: TGCGCCAGCAGCCAAGCTAGCGGGGGGCACAATGAGCAGTTCTTC.

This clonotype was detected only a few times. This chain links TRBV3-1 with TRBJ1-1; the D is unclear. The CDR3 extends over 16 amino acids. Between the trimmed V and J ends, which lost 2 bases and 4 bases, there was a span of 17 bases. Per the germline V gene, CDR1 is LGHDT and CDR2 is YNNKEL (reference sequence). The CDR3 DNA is TGTGCCAGCAGCCAAAACCCCAGCAGGTCCGTCACTGAAGCTTTCTTT. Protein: CASSQNPSRSVTEAFF.

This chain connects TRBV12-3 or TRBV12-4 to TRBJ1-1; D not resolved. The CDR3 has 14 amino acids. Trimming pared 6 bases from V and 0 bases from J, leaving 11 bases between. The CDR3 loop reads CASSSSNLNTEAFF. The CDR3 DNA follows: TGTGCCAGCAGCTCATCGAATCTGAACACTGAAGCTTTCTTT.

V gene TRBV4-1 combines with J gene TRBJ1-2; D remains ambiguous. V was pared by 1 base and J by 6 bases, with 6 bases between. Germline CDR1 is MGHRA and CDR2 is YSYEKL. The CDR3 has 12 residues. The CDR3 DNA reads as TGCGCCAGCAGCCAAGGTCCCGATGGCTACACCTTC. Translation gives CASSQGPDGYTF.

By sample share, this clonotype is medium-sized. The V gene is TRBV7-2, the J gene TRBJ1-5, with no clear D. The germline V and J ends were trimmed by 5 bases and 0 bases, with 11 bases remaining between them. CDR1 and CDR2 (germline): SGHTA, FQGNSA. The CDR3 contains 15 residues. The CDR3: CASSAETGSNQPQHF. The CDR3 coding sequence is TGTGCCAGCAGCGCAGAAACGGGTAGCAATCAGCCCCAGCATTTT.

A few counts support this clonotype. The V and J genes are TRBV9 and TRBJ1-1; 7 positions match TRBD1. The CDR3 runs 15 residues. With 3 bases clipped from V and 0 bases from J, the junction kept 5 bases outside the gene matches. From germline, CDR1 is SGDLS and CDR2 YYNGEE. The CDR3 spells CASSERQGMNTEAFF. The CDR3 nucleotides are TGTGCCAGCAGCGAAAGACAGGGCATGAACACTGAAGCTTTCTTT.

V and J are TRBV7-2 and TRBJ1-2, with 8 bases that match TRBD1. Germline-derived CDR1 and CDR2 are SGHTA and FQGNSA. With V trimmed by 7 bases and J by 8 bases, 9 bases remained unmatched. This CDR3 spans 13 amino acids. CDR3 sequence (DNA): TGTGCCAGCACCGGGGGGGGACAGGAAGGCTACACCTTC. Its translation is CASTGGGQEGYTF.

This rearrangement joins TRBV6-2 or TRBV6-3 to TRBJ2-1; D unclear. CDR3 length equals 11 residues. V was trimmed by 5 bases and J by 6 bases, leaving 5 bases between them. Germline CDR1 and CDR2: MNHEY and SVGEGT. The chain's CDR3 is CASSQINEQFF. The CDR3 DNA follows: TGTGCCAGCAGTCAAATCAATGAGCAGTTCTTC.

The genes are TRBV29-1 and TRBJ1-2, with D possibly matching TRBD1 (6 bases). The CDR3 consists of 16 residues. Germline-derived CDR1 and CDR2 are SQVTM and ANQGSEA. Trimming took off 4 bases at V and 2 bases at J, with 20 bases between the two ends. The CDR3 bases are TGCAGCGTTGCTCCGGACAGTCTTTCGGCCAACTATGGCTACACCTTC. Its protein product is CSVAPDSLSANYGYTF.

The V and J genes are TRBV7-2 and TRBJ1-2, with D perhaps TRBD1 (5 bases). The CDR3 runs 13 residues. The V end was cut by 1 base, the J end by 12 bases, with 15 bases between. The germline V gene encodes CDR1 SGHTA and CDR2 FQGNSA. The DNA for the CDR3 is TGTGCCAGCAGCTTAGGCGTGGGGGTTGGGGACACCTTC. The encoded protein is CASSLGVGVGDTF.

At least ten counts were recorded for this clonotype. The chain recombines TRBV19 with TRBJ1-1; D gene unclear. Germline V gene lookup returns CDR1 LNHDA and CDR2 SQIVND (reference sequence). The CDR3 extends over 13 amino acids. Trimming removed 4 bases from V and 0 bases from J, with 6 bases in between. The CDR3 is CASSNGMNTEAFF. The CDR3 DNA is TGTGCCAGTAGTAACGGGATGAACACTGAAGCTTTCTTT.

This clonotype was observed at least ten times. The CDR3 spells CASSEETQYF. Here the CDR3 DNA reads TGTGCCAGCAGTGAAGAGACCCAGTACTTC. This sequence joins TRBV25-1 and TRBJ2-5; D is unclear. The CDR3 extends over 10 amino acids. V gave up 2 bases and J gave up 5 bases, with 0 bases separating them. Germline V gene data show CDR1 as MGHDK and CDR2 as SYGVNS.

CDR3 DNA sequence: TGTGCCAGCGGCGTAGGGGGTAGGTTGTTCAATGAGCAGTTCTTC. This encodes CASGVGGRLFNEQFF. The chain uses TRBV7-9 and TRBJ2-1; D is possibly TRBD1 (6 bases). CDR1 SEHNR and CDR2 FQNEAQ come from the germline V gene (reference sequence). CDR3 size: 15 residues. The V gene lost 8 bases and the J gene lost 6 bases, with 20 bases spanning the gap.

The CDR3 DNA is TGTGCCAGCAGCTTAGTCCCACTAGCGGGGGGTACAGATACGCAGTATTTT. Translation: CASSLVPLAGGTDTQYF. This chain links TRBV7-6 with TRBJ2-3; 12 bases are shared with TRBD2. The CDR3 covers 17 residues. Per germline, CDR1 SGHVS and CDR2 FNYEAQ. The ends lost 1 base at V and 3 bases at J; junction bases unmatched: 5.

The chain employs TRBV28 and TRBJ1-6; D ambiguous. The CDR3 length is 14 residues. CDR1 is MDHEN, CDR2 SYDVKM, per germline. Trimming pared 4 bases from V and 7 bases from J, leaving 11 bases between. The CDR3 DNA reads TGTGCCAGCAGTTCGTCGGGATCCAATTCACCCCTCCACTTT. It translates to CASSSSGSNSPLHF.

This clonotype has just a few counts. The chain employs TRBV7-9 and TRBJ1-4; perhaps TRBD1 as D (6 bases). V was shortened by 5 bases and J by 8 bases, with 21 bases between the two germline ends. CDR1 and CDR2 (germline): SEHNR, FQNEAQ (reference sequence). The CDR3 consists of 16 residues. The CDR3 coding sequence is TGTGCCAGCAGCCTTGGGATAGACAGGACTGAGGAAAAACTGTTTTTT. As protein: CASSLGIDRTEEKLFF.

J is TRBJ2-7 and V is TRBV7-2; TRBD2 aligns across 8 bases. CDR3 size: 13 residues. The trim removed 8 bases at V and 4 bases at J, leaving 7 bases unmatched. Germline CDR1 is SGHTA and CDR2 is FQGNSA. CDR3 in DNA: TGTGCCAGCCGCCCCGGACTAGCATACGAGCAGTACTTC. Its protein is CASRPGLAYEQYF.

The CDR3 sequence is CASTLGTGGCEQYF. The CDR3 DNA reads as TGCGCCAGCACCCTCGGGACAGGGGGCTGCGAGCAGTACTTC. The chain employs TRBV5-1 and TRBJ2-7; 12 bases fit TRBD1. Trimming removed 6 bases from V and 6 bases from J; junction bases left unmatched: 7. The CDR3 length is 14 residues. Per germline, CDR1 SGHRS and CDR2 YFSETQ.

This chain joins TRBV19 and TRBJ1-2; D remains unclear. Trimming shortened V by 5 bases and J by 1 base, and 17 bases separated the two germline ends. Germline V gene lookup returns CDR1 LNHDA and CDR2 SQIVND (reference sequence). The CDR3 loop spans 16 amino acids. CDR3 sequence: CASSPTTYSNNYGYTF. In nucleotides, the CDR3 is TGTGCCAGTAGTCCTACCACATACTCTAATAACTATGGCTACACCTTC.